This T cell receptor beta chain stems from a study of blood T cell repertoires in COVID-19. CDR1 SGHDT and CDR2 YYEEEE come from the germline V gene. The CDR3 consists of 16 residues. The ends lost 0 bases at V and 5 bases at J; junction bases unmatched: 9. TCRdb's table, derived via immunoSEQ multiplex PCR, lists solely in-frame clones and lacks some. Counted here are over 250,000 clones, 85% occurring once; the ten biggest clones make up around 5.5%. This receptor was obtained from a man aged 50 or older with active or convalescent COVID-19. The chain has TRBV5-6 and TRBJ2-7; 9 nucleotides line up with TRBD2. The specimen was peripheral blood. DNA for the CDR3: TGTGCCAGCAGCTTGGTACTAGCGGGTGGGTCCGACGAGCAGTACTTC. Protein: CASSLVLAGGSDEQYF. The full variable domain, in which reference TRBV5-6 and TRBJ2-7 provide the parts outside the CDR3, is DAGVTQSPTHLIKTRGQQVTLRCSPKSGHDTVSWYQQALGQGPQFIFQYYEEEERQRGNFPDRFSGHQFPNYSSELNVNALLLGDSALYLCASSLVLAGGSDEQYFGPGTRLTVT.